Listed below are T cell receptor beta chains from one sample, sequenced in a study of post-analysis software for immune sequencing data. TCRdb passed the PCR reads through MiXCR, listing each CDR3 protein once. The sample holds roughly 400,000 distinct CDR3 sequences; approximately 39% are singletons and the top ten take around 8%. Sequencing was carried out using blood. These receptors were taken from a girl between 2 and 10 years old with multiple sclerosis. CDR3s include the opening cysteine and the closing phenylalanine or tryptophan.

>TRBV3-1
CASSPTPGAAEEQYF
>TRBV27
CASSSQNTDTQYF
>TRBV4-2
CASSRTGRMDEQFF
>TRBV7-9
CASRAGTGFEQYF
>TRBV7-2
CASSLRLAGSTDTQYF
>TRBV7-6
CASSLLVRGQETQYF
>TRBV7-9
CASSRDKEWWTDTQYF
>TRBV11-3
CASSFPSKGGGNSPLHF
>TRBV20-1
CSANRGQLFDEQYF
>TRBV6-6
CASSRGGATYEQYF
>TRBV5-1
CASSPGLLSTGELFF